Within the sample, the clone carrying this T cell receptor (beta chain) is medium-sized. Antigen: not known. Unique molecular identifiers tagged every individual TCR cDNA molecule. One entry per CDR3 protein results from TCRdb running MiXCR on the 5' RACE reads. The sample lists more than 4,500 distinct CDR3 sequences, roughly a sixth occurring once. In germline, CDR1 is MNHEY, CDR2 SMNVEV (reference sequence). The germline V and J ends were trimmed by 4 bases and 5 bases, with 8 bases remaining between them. The CDR3 extends over 12 amino acids. This sample is drawn from a study of spatial heterogeneity in lung cancer. The wider study: Matched bulk RNA-seq yielded a T cell module score, and TCR transcript counts in tumor regions correlated strongly with that score. Study-wide points: Tracking of tumor mutation counts was seen in expanded intratumoral alpha and beta TCR counts.

Time point indicated: sample taken at primary tumor resection. The study sequenced unsorted whole RNA from tumor, nontumor lung or frozen PBMC. The chain is built from TRBV27 and TRBJ1-1, with D unclear. This material consisted of lung tumor tissue, taken at surgery. This TCR was sampled from a male donor with early-stage non-small cell lung cancer. CDR3 nucleotides: TGTGCCAGCAGTTCAGAAGGGACTGAAGCTTTCTTT. It is translated as CASSSEGTEAFF.